Listed here are 14 T cell receptor beta chains from one sample, sequenced in a study of T cell responses to AZD1222 COVID-19 vaccine. Assay used: immunoSEQ multiplex PCR; TCRdb lists only in-frame clones, some missing. In the table there are about 140,000 clones, 70% to 90% of which are singletons. The sample was peripheral blood, taken on day 0 of AZD1222 vaccination. The receptors come from an adult in good health.

As DNA, the CDR3 is TGTGCCAGCAGCTACCCCGTCGGGTCGGGAACTGAAGCTTTCTTT. Its translation: CASSYPVGSGTEAFF. V is TRBV5-4 and J is TRBJ1-1; D gene unclear. The germline V and J ends were trimmed by 3 bases and 5 bases, with 17 bases remaining between them. Germline V lookup: CDR1 SGHNT, CDR2 YYREEE (reference sequence). The CDR3 loop spans 15 amino acids. Combining the CDR3 with reference TRBV5-4 and TRBJ1-1 gives the whole variable domain ETGVTQSPTHLIKTRGQQVTLRCSSQSGHNTVSWYQQALGQGPQFIFQYYREEENGRGNFPPRFSGLQFPNYSSELNVNALELDDSALYLCASSYPVGSGTEAFFGQGTRLTVV.

V gene TRBV19 combines with J gene TRBJ1-2; D unclear. CDR1 and CDR2 from the germline V gene are LNHDA and SQIVND (reference sequence). The CDR3 is 14 residues long. Trimming left V 3 bases short and J 7 bases short, with 15 bases between. The CDR3 spells CASSIWHRGPGYTF. CDR3 bases: TGTGCCAGTAGTATTTGGCACCGAGGGCCTGGCTACACCTTC.

The rearrangement joins TRBV18 to TRBJ1-1, with D unresolved. The length of the CDR3 is 14 residues. Germline values: CDR1 KGHSH, CDR2 LQKENI. V dropped 3 bases and J dropped 1 base, with 9 bases sitting between them. The CDR3 bases are TGTGCCAGCTCACCCGGTCCTGGGAACACTGAAGCTTTCTTT. As protein: CASSPGPGNTEAFF.

The chain combines TRBV5-5 with TRBJ2-5; 8 bases agree with TRBD1. CDR1 is SGHKS and CDR2 is YYEKEE in the germline V gene (reference sequence). V lost 1 base, J lost 5 bases, and 10 bases stayed unmatched. CDR3 size: 16 residues. The CDR3 spells CASSLYRQGARETQYF. CDR3 coding DNA: TGTGCCAGCAGCTTGTATCGTCAGGGGGCTAGGGAGACCCAGTACTTC.

This clone came up a few times. This sequence joins TRBV7-9 and TRBJ2-7; 7 bases are shared with TRBD1. V lost 3 bases and J lost 2; bases outside the gene matches: 13. The CDR3 covers 17 residues. In germline, CDR1 is SEHNR, CDR2 FQNEAQ (reference sequence). The CDR3 region is CASSLGDRARTTYEQYF. The CDR3 nucleotides read TGTGCCAGCAGCTTGGGGGACAGAGCCCGCACTACCTACGAGCAGTACTTC. Full variable domain (outside the CDR3, taken from reference TRBV7-9 and TRBJ2-7): DTGVSQNPRHKITKRGQNVTFRCDPISEHNRLYWYRQTLGQGPEFLTYFQNEAQLEKSRLLSDRFSAERPKGSFSTLEIQRTEQGDSAMYLCASSLGDRARTTYEQYFGPGTRLTVT.

Only a few counts were recorded for this clone. The V gene is TRBV2, the J gene TRBJ1-3; the D is unclear. The germline V gene has CDR1 SNHLY and CDR2 FYNNEI. The V and J ends lost 3 bases and 0 bases respectively, with 6 bases between them. This CDR3 spans 14 amino acids. In nucleotides, the CDR3 is TGTGCCAGCAGTGACTTCAGCTCTGGAAACACCATATATTTT. Translating gives CASSDFSSGNTIYF.

As regards this clone: At one end the junction does not follow the germline gene, possibly because of a read error. The chain carries TRBV4-1 and TRBJ1-1; a possible D gene is TRBD1 (5 bases). The CDR3 has 14 amino acids. Germline V gene sequence: CDR1 MGHRA, CDR2 YSYEKL. The CDR3 spells CASSQGIGEGEAFF. CDR3 in DNA: TGCGCCAGCAGTCAAGGGATAGGGGAAGGTGAAGCTTTCTTT.

The V and J genes are TRBV27 and TRBJ2-3; TRBD2 matches 11 bases. CDR3 size: 17 residues. V lost 0 bases, J lost 5 bases, and 7 bases stayed unmatched. Germline CDR1 and CDR2: MNHEY and SMNVEV (reference sequence). Written as DNA, the CDR3 is TGTGCCAGCAGTTTATCGAAGCTAGCGGGAGGTGGAGATACGCAGTATTTT. Translated: CASSLSKLAGGGDTQYF.

This clone was counted between two and nine times. This chain joins TRBV15 and TRBJ1-2; weak D call: TRBD1 (6 bases). Trimming stripped 0 bases from V and 6 bases from J, with 14 bases between. CDR1 LNHNV and CDR2 YYDKDF come from the germline V gene (reference sequence). CDR3 length: 15 residues. The CDR3 protein is CATSREYRERNGYTF. CDR3 nucleotides: TGTGCCACCAGCAGAGAGTACAGGGAAAGGAATGGCTACACCTTC.

The V call is TRBV5-5, the J call TRBJ2-5, with 7 bases lining up with TRBD2. V trimming: 1 base; J trimming: 4 bases; junction bases outside the gene matches: 7. Germline V gene data show CDR1 as SGHKS and CDR2 as YYEKEE (reference sequence). The CDR3 contains 15 residues. For the CDR3, the DNA is TGTGCCAGCAGCTTGACGCTAGCGGAGAGAGAGACCCAGTACTTC. As protein: CASSLTLAERETQYF.

In nucleotides, the CDR3 is TGTGCCAGCAGCTTAATAACTAGCGGATTTTACGAGCAGTACTTC. Its translation is CASSLITSGFYEQYF. The V gene is TRBV7-8, the J gene TRBJ2-7; 8 nucleotides agree with TRBD2. There are 15 residues in the CDR3. The trim removed 2 bases at V and 4 bases at J, leaving 7 bases unmatched. Germline values: CDR1 SGHVS, CDR2 FQNEAQ.

This rearrangement joins TRBV2 to TRBJ2-7; D might be TRBD1 (6 bases). V shed 4 bases and J shed 3 bases, with 19 bases lying between them. Germline CDR1 reads SNHLY; CDR2 reads FYNNEI. The CDR3 length is 16 residues. CDR3 region: CASSAGIERGHYEQYF. The CDR3 nucleotides are TGTGCCAGCAGTGCCGGGATTGAAAGGGGACACTACGAGCAGTACTTC. The whole variable domain, remainder taken from reference TRBV2 and TRBJ2-7, is EPEVTQTPSHQVTQMGQEVILRCVPISNHLYFYWYRQILGQKVEFLVSFYNNEISEKSEIFDDQFSVERPDGSNFTLKIRSTKLEDSAMYFCASSAGIERGHYEQYFGPGTRLTVT.

The chain combines TRBV13 with TRBJ1-4, with D unresolved. CDR1 and CDR2 (germline): PRHDT, FYEKMQ (reference sequence). Trimming took 5 bases from V and 8 from J, leaving 18 bases between them. The CDR3 spans 15 residues. CDR3 region: CASSRGRGLREKLFF. In DNA, the CDR3 is TGTGCCAGCAGCCGGGGTAGAGGGCTGCGAGAAAAACTGTTTTTT. Looking up the rest from reference TRBV13 and TRBJ1-4 gives the full variable domain: AAGVIQSPRHLIKEKRETATLKCYPIPRHDTVYWYQQGPGQDPQFLISFYEKMQSDKGSIPDRFSAQQFSDYHSELNMSSLELGDSALYFCASSRGRGLREKLFFGSGTQLSVL.

The chain uses TRBV7-8 and TRBJ1-2; the D gene is possibly TRBD1 (6 bases). The CDR3 length is 13 residues. Per germline, CDR1 SGHVS and CDR2 FQNEAQ. V was shortened by 3 bases and J by 7 bases, with 12 bases between the two germline ends. CDR3 sequence: CASSFEVDSGYTF. In nucleotides, the CDR3 is TGTGCCAGCAGCTTTGAGGTGGACAGTGGCTACACCTTC.